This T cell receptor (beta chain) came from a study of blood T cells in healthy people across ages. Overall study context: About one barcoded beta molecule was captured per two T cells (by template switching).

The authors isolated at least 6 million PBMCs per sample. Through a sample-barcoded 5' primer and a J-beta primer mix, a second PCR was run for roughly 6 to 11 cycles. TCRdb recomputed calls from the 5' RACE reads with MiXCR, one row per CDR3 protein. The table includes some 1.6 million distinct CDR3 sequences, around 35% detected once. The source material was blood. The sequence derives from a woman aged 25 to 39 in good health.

The CDR3 spells CASSSTPSHKDTQYF. As DNA, the CDR3 is TGTGCCAGCAGCTCCACTCCCTCTCACAAAGATACGCAGTATTTT. The V call is TRBV7-6, the J call TRBJ2-3; D unclear. This CDR3 has 15 residues. Germline-derived CDR1 and CDR2 are SGHVS and FNYEAQ. Between the trimmed V and J ends, which lost 4 bases and 5 bases, there was a span of 16 bases.